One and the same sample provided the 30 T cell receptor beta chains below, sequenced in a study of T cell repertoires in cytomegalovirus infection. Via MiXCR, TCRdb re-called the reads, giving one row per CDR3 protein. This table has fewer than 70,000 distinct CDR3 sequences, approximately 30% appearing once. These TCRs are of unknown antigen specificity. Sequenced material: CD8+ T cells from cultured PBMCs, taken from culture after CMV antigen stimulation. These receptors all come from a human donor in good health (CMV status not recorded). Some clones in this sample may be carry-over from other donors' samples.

CDR3 protein: CASSLMPGGADYGYTF. The CDR3 DNA reads TGTGCCAGCAGCTTAATGCCAGGGGGCGCAGACTATGGCTACACCTTC. The chain employs TRBV7-6 and TRBJ1-2; 8 nucleotides match TRBD1. The V segment lost 2 bases and the J segment 3 bases; nucleotides outside the gene matches: 8. The CDR3 extends over 16 amino acids. Germline V gene sequence: CDR1 SGHVS, CDR2 FNYEAQ.

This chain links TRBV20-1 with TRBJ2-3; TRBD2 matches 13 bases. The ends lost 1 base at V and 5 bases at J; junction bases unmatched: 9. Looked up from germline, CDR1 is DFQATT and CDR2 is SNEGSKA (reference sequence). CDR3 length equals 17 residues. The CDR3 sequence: CSARVELAGGPGDTQYF. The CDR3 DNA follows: TGCAGTGCTAGAGTAGAACTAGCGGGGGGGCCCGGAGATACGCAGTATTTT.

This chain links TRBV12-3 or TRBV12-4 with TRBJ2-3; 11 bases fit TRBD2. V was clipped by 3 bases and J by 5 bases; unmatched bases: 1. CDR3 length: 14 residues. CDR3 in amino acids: CASSFSGGGDTQYF. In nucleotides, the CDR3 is TGTGCCAGCAGTTTTAGCGGGGGGGGAGATACGCAGTATTTT.

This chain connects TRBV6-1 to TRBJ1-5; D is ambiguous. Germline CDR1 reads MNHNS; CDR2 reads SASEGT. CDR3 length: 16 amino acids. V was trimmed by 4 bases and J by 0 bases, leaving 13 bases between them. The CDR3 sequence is CASSGRFSYSNQPQHF. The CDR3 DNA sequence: TGTGCCAGCAGTGGCAGGTTCAGCTATAGCAATCAGCCCCAGCATTTT.

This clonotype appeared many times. The CDR3: CASSLVSSLPGAKNIQYF. DNA for the CDR3: TGTGCCAGCAGCTTAGTCTCGTCCCTCCCGGGGGCCAAAAACATTCAGTACTTC. The V call is TRBV7-2, the J call TRBJ2-4; D is perhaps TRBD2 (5 bases). CDR1 and CDR2 (germline): SGHTA, FQGNSA. The CDR3 consists of 18 residues. The V and J ends lost 1 base and 1 base respectively, with 17 bases between them.

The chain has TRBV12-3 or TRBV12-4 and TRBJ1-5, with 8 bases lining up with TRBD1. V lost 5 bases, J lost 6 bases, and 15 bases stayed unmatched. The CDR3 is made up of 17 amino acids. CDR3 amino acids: CASSQEQAGGRSQPQHF. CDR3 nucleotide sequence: TGTGCCAGCAGTCAGGAGCAAGCAGGGGGCAGGAGTCAGCCCCAGCATTTT.

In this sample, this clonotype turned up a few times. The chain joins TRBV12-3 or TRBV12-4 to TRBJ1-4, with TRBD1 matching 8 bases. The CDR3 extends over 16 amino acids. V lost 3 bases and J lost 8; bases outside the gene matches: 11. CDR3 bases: TGTGCCAGCAGTTTCGGGGGGACAGGAGTAAAGGAAAAACTGTTTTTT. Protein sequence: CASSFGGTGVKEKLFF.

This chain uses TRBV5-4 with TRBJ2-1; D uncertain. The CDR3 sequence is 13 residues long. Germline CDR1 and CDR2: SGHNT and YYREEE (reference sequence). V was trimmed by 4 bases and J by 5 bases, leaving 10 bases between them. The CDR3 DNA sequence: TGTGCCAGCAGCACAACGACGGACAATGAGCAGTTCTTC. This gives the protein CASSTTTDNEQFF.

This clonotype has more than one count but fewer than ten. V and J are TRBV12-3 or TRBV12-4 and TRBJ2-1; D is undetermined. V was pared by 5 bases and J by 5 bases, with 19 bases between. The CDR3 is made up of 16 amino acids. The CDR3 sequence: CASSTPGPDLNNEQFF. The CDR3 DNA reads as TGTGCCAGCAGTACCCCCGGGCCCGACCTAAACAATGAGCAGTTCTTC.

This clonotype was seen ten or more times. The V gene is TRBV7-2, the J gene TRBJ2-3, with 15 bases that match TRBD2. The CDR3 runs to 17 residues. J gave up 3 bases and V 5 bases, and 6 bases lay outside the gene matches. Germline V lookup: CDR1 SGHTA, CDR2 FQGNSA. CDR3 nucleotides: TGTGCCAGCAGCGAGGGGACTAGCGGGAGGAAGACAGATACGCAGTATTTT. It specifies CASSEGTSGRKTDTQYF.

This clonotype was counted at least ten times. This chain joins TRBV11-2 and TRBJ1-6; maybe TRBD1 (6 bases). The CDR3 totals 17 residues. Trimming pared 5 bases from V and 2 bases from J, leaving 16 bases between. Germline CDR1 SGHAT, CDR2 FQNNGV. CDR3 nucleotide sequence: TGTGCCAGCAGCCCTCCGCAGGGGCTAACCTATAATTCACCCCTCCACTTT. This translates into CASSPPQGLTYNSPLHF.

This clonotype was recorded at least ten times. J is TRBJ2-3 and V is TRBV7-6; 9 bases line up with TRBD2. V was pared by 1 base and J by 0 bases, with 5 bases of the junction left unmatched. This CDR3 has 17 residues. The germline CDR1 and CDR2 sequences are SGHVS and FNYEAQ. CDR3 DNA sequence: TGTGCCAGCAGCTTAGTGGGGACTAGCCAAAGCACAGATACGCAGTATTTT. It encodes CASSLVGTSQSTDTQYF.

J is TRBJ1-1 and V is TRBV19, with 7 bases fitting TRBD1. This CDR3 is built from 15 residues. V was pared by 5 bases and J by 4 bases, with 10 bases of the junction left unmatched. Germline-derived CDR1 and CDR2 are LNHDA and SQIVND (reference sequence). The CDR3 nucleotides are TGTGCCAGTAGTCCCCGGGCAGGGGGAGGCACTGAAGCTTTCTTT. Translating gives CASSPRAGGGTEAFF.

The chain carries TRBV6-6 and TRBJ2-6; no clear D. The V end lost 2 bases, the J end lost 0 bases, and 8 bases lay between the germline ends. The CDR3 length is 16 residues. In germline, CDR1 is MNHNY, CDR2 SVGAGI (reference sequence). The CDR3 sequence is CASSYDPSSGANVLTF. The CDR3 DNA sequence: TGTGCCAGCAGTTACGACCCCTCCTCTGGGGCCAACGTCCTGACTTTC.

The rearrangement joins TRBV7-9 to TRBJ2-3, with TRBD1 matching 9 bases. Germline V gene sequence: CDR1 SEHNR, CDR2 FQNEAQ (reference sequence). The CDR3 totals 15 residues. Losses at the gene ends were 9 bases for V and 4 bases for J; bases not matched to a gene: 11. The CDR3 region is CASSTSDRGADTQYF. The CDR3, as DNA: TGTGCCAGTAGCACCTCGGACAGGGGCGCAGATACGCAGTATTTT.

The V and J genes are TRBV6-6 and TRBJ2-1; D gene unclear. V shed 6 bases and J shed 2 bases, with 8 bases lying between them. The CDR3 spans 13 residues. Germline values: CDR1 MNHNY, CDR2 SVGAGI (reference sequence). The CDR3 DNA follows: TGTGCCAGCAGCAAATTAACCTACAATGAGCAGTTCTTC. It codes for CASSKLTYNEQFF.

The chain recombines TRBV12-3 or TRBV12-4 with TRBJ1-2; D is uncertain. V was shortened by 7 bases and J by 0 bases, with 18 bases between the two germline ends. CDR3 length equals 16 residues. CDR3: CASTTQIPLANYGYTF. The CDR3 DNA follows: TGTGCCAGCACCACCCAAATCCCTCTTGCTAACTATGGCTACACCTTC.

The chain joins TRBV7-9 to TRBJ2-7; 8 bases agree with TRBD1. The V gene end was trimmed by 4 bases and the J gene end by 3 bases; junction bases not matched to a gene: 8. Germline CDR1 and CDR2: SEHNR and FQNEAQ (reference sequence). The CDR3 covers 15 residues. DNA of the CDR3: TGTGCCAGCAGCTCCTTACAGGGGGGTCACTACGAGCAGTACTTC. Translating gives CASSSLQGGHYEQYF. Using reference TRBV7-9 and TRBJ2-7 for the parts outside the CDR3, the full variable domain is DTGVSQNPRHKITKRGQNVTFRCDPISEHNRLYWYRQTLGQGPEFLTYFQNEAQLEKSRLLSDRFSAERPKGSFSTLEIQRTEQGDSAMYLCASSSLQGGHYEQYFGPGTRLTVT.

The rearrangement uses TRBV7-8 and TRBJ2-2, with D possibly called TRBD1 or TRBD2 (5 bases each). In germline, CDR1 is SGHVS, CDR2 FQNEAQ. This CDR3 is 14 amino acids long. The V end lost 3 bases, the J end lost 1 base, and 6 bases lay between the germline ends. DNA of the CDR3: TGTGCCAGCAGCTTGGGACGGAACACCGGGGAGCTGTTTTTT. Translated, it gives CASSLGRNTGELFF.

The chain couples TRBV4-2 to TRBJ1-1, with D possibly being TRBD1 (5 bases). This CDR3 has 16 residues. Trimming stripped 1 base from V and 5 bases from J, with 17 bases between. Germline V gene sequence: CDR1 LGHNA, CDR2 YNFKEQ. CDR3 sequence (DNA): TGTGCCAGCAGCCAAGGAGCAGGGAGTCGGAATACTGAAGCTTTCTTT. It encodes CASSQGAGSRNTEAFF.

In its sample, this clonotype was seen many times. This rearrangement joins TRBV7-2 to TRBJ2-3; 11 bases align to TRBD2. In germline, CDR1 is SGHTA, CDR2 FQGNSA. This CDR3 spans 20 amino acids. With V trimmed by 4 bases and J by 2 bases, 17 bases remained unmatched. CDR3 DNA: TGTGCCAGCAGCTCCCGGGGAGTACTAGCGGGAGATGGGGTCACAGATACGCAGTATTTT. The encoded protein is CASSSRGVLAGDGVTDTQYF.

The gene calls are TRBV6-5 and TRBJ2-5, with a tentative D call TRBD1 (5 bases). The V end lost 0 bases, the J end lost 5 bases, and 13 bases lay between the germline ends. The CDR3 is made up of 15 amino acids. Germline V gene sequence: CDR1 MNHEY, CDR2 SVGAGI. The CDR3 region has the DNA TGTGCCAGCAGTTACTCCCAGGGAATATGGGAGACCCAGTACTTC. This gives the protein CASSYSQGIWETQYF.

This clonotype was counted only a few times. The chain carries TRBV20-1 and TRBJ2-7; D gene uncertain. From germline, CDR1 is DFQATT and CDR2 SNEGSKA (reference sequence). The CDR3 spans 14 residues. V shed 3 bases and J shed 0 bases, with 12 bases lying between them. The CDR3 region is CSASPRSFSYEQYF. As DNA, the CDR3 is TGCAGTGCTAGTCCTCGGTCCTTCTCCTACGAGCAGTACTTC.

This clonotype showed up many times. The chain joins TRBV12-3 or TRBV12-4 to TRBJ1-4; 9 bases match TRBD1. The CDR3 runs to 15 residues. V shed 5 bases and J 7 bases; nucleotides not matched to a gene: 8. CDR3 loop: CASSGAGTGLEKLFF. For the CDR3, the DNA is TGTGCCAGCAGTGGGGCCGGGACAGGGCTTGAAAAACTGTTTTTT.

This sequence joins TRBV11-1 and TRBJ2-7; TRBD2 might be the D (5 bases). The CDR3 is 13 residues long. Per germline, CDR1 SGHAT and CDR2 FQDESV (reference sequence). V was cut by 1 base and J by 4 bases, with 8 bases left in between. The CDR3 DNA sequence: TGTGCCAGCAGCTTAGAGTGGGAGTACGAGCAGTACTTC. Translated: CASSLEWEYEQYF.

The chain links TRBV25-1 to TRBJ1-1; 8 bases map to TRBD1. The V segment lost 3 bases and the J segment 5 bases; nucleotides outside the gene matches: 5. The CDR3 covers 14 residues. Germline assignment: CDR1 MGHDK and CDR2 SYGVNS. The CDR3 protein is CASSETTGGTEAFF. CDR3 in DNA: TGTGCCAGCAGTGAGACCACAGGGGGGACTGAAGCTTTCTTT.

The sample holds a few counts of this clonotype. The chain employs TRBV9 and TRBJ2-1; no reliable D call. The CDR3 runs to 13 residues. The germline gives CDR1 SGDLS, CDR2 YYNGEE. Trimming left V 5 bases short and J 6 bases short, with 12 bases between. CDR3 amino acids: CASSKDLPNEQFF. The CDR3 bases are TGTGCCAGCAGTAAGGACCTCCCCAATGAGCAGTTCTTC. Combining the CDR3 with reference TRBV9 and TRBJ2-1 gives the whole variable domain DSGVTQTPKHLITATGQRVTLRCSPRSGDLSVYWYQQSLDQGLQFLIQYYNGEERAKGNILERFSAQQFPDLHSELNLSSLELGDSALYFCASSKDLPNEQFFGPGTRLTVL.

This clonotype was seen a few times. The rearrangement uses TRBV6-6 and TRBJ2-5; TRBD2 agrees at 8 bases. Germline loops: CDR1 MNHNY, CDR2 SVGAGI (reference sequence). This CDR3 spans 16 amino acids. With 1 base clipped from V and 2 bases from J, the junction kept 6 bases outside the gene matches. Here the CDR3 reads CASSYLREAFQETQYF. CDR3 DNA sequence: TGTGCCAGCAGTTACTTGCGGGAGGCCTTTCAAGAGACCCAGTACTTC.

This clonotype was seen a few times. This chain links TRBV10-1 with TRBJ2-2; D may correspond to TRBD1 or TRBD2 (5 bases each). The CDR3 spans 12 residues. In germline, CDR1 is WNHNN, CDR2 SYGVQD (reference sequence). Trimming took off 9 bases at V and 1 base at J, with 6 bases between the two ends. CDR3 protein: CASGGNTGELFF. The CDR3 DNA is TGCGCCAGTGGGGGGAACACCGGGGAGCTGTTTTTT.

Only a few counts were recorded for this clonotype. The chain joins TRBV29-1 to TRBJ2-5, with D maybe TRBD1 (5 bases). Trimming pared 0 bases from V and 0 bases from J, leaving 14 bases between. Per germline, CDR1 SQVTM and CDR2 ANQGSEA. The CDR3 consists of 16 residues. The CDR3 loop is CSVEDQGRDYQETQYF. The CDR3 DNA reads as TGCAGCGTTGAAGATCAGGGCAGGGATTACCAAGAGACCCAGTACTTC.